What follows are 23 T cell receptor beta chains derived from one specimen sequenced in a study of cytomegalovirus exposure and HLA in healthy donors. The PCR employed 60 Vbeta primers together with 13 Jbeta primers. The protocol was immunoSEQ multiplex PCR, while the TCRdb copy is restricted to in-frame clones and leaves out a portion. The data show about 78,000 clones, with around 60% seen just once and less than 7.5% held by the top ten. Sequencing was carried out using PBMCs. Receptors were obtained from a man younger than 40 in good health and CMV-seropositive.

The chain is built from TRBV7-3 and TRBJ2-5, with 7 bases identical to TRBD2. The germline gives CDR1 SGHTA, CDR2 FQGTGA. V was clipped by 1 base and J by 5 bases; unmatched bases: 1. The CDR3 is made up of 13 amino acids. In nucleotides, the CDR3 is TGTGCCAGCAGCTTAATCGGGGGGGAGACCCAGTACTTC. It yields the protein CASSLIGGETQYF.

This clone was counted a few times. The chain combines TRBV19 with TRBJ1-5; 7 bases are a match to TRBD1. V lost 5 bases and J lost 0; bases outside the gene matches: 25. CDR1 is LNHDA and CDR2 is SQIVND in the germline V gene (reference sequence). There are 22 residues in the CDR3. The CDR3 bases are TGTGCCAGTAGTCCCAACCTCCGGGACAGAGCCCGAATTGATAATAGCAATCAGCCCCAGCATTTT. It encodes CASSPNLRDRARIDNSNQPQHF.

V and J are TRBV6-1 and TRBJ2-2; D might be TRBD1 (5 bases). CDR1 and CDR2 from the germline V gene are MNHNS and SASEGT. CDR3 size: 13 residues. Trimming shortened V by 6 bases and J by 1 base, and 6 bases separated the two germline ends. The CDR3 DNA reads TGTGCCAGCAGGCAGGGGAACACCGGGGAGCTGTTTTTT. Translation gives CASRQGNTGELFF.

The chain uses TRBV10-3 and TRBJ1-5; 9 bases fit TRBD1. The CDR3 consists of 15 residues. Germline values: CDR1 ENHRY, CDR2 SYGVKD. V shed 3 bases and J 5 bases; nucleotides not matched to a gene: 5. CDR3 DNA sequence: TGTGCCATCAGTGACTCAAGACAGGGGGATCAGCCCCAGCATTTT. Encoded protein: CAISDSRQGDQPQHF.

This clone was detected only a few times. V usage is TRBV30 and J usage is TRBJ1-5; 8 bases fit TRBD1. The CDR3 extends over 14 amino acids. The germline V gene encodes CDR1 GTSNPN and CDR2 SVGIG (reference sequence). The J segment lost 6 bases and the V segment lost 5 bases, leaving 9 bases of the junction unmatched. CDR3 in DNA: TGTGCCTGGGCAAAGGACAGGGTGGTTCAGCCCCAGCATTTT. Protein sequence: CAWAKDRVVQPQHF.

Worth noting for this clone: The sample carries other DNA sequences with the same CDR3. The rearrangement uses TRBV5-1 and TRBJ1-1; D gene ambiguous. Germline CDR1 and CDR2: SGHRS and YFSETQ. The V end lost 0 bases, the J end lost 3 bases, and 6 bases lay between the germline ends. The CDR3 loop spans 13 amino acids. CDR3 DNA sequence: TGCGCCAGCAGCTTGGGGGAGGACACTGAAGCTTTCTTT. This gives the protein CASSLGEDTEAFF.

CDR3: CASTYKGGVGVNEQFF. CDR3 sequence (DNA): TGTGCCAGCACCTACAAGGGGGGGGTGGGTGTGAATGAGCAGTTCTTC. The V gene is TRBV7-3, the J gene TRBJ2-1; tentatively, D is TRBD2 (7 bases). Germline CDR1 is SGHTA and CDR2 is FQGTGA. This CDR3 is built from 16 residues. V lost 7 bases and J lost 7, with 23 bases in between.

This rearrangement joins TRBV4-2 to TRBJ1-1; 7 nucleotides agree with TRBD1. V was pared by 5 bases and J by 6 bases, with 9 bases of the junction left unmatched. The CDR3 covers 14 residues. Germline V gives CDR1 LGHNA, CDR2 YNFKEQ. The CDR3 nucleotides are TGTGCCAGCAGCGCAAGGGGACAGTTGGCTGAAGCTTTCTTT. Residues: CASSARGQLAEAFF.

This clone occurred a few times. This rearrangement joins TRBV9 to TRBJ2-7; 8 bases agree with TRBD1. J lost 5 bases, V lost 3 bases, and 7 bases had no gene match. From germline, CDR1 is SGDLS and CDR2 YYNGEE. There are 14 residues in the CDR3. CDR3: CASSADRGYDEQYF. In DNA form, the CDR3 reads TGTGCCAGCAGCGCCGACAGGGGCTACGACGAGCAGTACTTC.

The J gene is TRBJ2-5, the V gene TRBV11-3, with 10 positions matching TRBD1. The V gene end was trimmed by 4 bases and the J gene end by 5 bases; junction bases not matched to a gene: 7. The V gene's germline CDR1 is SGHNT and CDR2 YENEEA. The CDR3 runs 15 residues. CDR3 protein: CASSSRDRGRETQYF. Here the CDR3 DNA reads TGTGCCAGCAGCTCCCGGGACAGGGGAAGGGAGACCCAGTACTTC.

The rearrangement uses TRBV18 and TRBJ2-5, with 7 nucleotides matching TRBD1. V shed 4 bases and J 4 bases; nucleotides not matched to a gene: 3. Germline CDR1 reads KGHSH; CDR2 reads LQKENI. This CDR3 has 13 amino acids. The DNA for the CDR3 is TGTGCCAGCTCACAGGGGGCGCGAGAGACCCAGTACTTC. Protein: CASSQGARETQYF.

The J gene is TRBJ1-1, the V gene TRBV5-1, with D unclear. This CDR3 is 12 amino acids long. V gave up 1 base and J gave up 5 bases, with 6 bases separating them. CDR1 and CDR2 (germline): SGHRS, YFSETQ. In nucleotides, the CDR3 is TGCGCCAGCAGCTTGTTCGAGACTGAAGCTTTCTTT. It translates to CASSLFETEAFF.

V and J are TRBV5-1 and TRBJ1-5; D remains ambiguous. Germline lookup yields CDR1 SGHRS and CDR2 YFSETQ. The length of the CDR3 is 15 residues. V was trimmed by 0 bases and J by 7 bases, leaving 14 bases between them. The CDR3 spells CASSLVSGDGQPQHF. The DNA of the CDR3 is TGCGCCAGCAGCTTGGTATCGGGTGATGGACAGCCCCAGCATTTT.

The chain is built from TRBV7-9 and TRBJ2-7; 7 bases map to TRBD1. After removal of 5 bases from V and 5 bases from J, the junction contained 12 bases not matched to a gene. CDR3 length: 15 residues. Germline V gives CDR1 SEHNR, CDR2 FQNEAQ (reference sequence). The CDR3 protein is CASSPKVRQGNEQYF. The CDR3 DNA follows: TGTGCCAGCAGCCCGAAGGTGCGACAGGGTAACGAGCAGTACTTC.

This rearrangement joins TRBV28 to TRBJ2-7; TRBD1 aligns across 8 bases. The V gene's germline CDR1 is MDHEN and CDR2 SYDVKM. V lost 6 bases, J lost 5 bases, and 3 bases stayed unmatched. The CDR3 is 12 residues long. The chain's CDR3 is CASSQDRDEQYF. For the CDR3, the DNA is TGTGCCAGCAGCCAGGACAGGGACGAGCAGTACTTC.

The chain recombines TRBV5-4 with TRBJ2-7; TRBD2 might be the D (6 bases). This CDR3 is 18 amino acids long. The V gene's germline CDR1 is SGHNT and CDR2 YYREEE (reference sequence). V was shortened by 3 bases and J by 3 bases, with 25 bases between the two germline ends. In nucleotides, the CDR3 is TGTGCCAGCAGCTCGGGGGAGACGAGGTTTCGACTTTACTACGAGCAGTACTTC. It translates to CASSSGETRFRLYYEQYF.

This chain links TRBV5-4 with TRBJ2-5; D gene uncertain. The CDR3 has 11 residues. Between the trimmed V and J ends, which lost 1 base and 5 bases, there was a span of 3 bases. Germline CDR1 SGHNT, CDR2 YYREEE (reference sequence). The CDR3 loop reads CASSLQETQYF. The CDR3 coding sequence is TGTGCCAGCAGCTTGCAGGAGACCCAGTACTTC.

CDR3 sequence: CASSLAGTGSYEQYF. The CDR3 bases are TGTGCCAGCAGCTTAGCAGGGACTGGGTCCTACGAGCAGTACTTC. The chain recombines TRBV7-2 with TRBJ2-7; D perhaps matches TRBD2 (6 bases). The germline gives CDR1 SGHTA, CDR2 FQGNSA. The CDR3 spans 15 residues. Trimming took off 0 bases at V and 1 base at J, with 10 bases between the two ends.

The count of this clone is one. The chain employs TRBV7-2 and TRBJ2-3, with a possible D match to TRBD2 (5 bases). The CDR3 sequence is 16 residues long. Germline V gene data show CDR1 as SGHTA and CDR2 as FQGNSA. Deletions cut 3 bases from V and 2 bases from J, with 15 bases between. This CDR3 is CASSFIIGLTTDTQYF. As DNA, the CDR3 is TGTGCCAGCAGCTTTATTATAGGACTCACCACAGATACGCAGTATTTT.

The V gene is TRBV5-1, the J gene TRBJ2-7, with D maybe TRBD1 (5 bases). CDR3 length: 14 residues. V lost 0 bases to trimming and J lost 4 bases, with 11 bases between them. Germline V gives CDR1 SGHRS, CDR2 YFSETQ. CDR3: CASSLGLTAYEQYF. The CDR3 nucleotides read TGCGCCAGCAGCTTGGGGTTGACAGCTTACGAGCAGTACTTC.

V and J are TRBV28 and TRBJ1-1; D is ambiguous. CDR3 size: 12 residues. Trimming shortened V by 5 bases and J by 7 bases, and 11 bases separated the two germline ends. CDR1 is MDHEN, CDR2 SYDVKM, per germline. DNA of the CDR3: TGTGCCAGCAGTGTGGGCGGGTTTGAAGCTTTCTTT. Its translation: CASSVGGFEAFF.

This clone was counted only a few times. This rearrangement joins TRBV7-9 to TRBJ1-1; 10 nucleotides align to TRBD1. CDR3 size: 18 residues. The V and J ends lost 1 base and 0 bases, in that order; junction bases with no gene match: 8. Germline CDR1 SEHNR, CDR2 FQNEAQ (reference sequence). As DNA, the CDR3 is TGTGCCAGCAGCTTAGGGGGGGGGACAGGGGTTATGAACACTGAAGCTTTCTTT. Translated, it gives CASSLGGGTGVMNTEAFF.

The gene calls are TRBV7-3 and TRBJ1-6; 7 nucleotides match TRBD1. CDR3 length: 14 residues. Germline CDR1 and CDR2: SGHTA and FQGTGA. The junction had 7 bases not matched to a gene; V was cut back by 5 bases and J by 9 bases. The CDR3 DNA reads as TGTGCCAGCAGCCGACAGGGTGATCTTTCACCCCTCCACTTT. It codes for CASSRQGDLSPLHF. Combining the CDR3 with reference TRBV7-3 and TRBJ1-6 gives the whole variable domain GAGVSQTPSNKVTEKGKYVELRCDPISGHTALYWYRQSLGQGPEFLIYFQGTGAADDSGLPNDRFFAVRPEGSVSTLKIQRTERGDSAVYLCASSRQGDLSPLHFGNGTRLTVT.